A single sample is the source of the 31 T cell receptor beta chains below, sequenced in a study of T cells expressing NK-cell markers. After re-calling the 5' RACE reads, TCRdb lists one entry per CDR3 protein, DNA absent. This repertoire includes roughly 8,100 distinct CDR3 sequences. Sequenced sample: blood T cells: a sorted CD56 or NKG2C T cell subset, CD4+ or CD8+ T cells, or bulk PBMC T cells (not recorded which). The receptors shown here come from a man younger than 35 in good health.

The V and J genes are TRBV20-1 and TRBJ1-2; TCRdb proposes TRBD1, but this gene call is untestable without DNA. The CDR3 totals 13 residues. The germline V gene has CDR1 DFQATT and CDR2 SNEGSKA (reference sequence). The CDR3 here is CSATNRGDYGYTF.

The V and J genes are TRBV5-6 and TRBJ2-1; TCRdb picks TRBD1, but there is no DNA to check that call. This CDR3 has 15 residues. CDR1 is SGHDT, CDR2 YYEEEE, per germline. The CDR3 reads CASSGQRLWNNEQFF.

This chain's CDR3 is CASRHMEGQSRFF. The chain has TRBV6-6 and TRBJ2-1; the D gene TCRdb calls, TRBD2, cannot be checked with no DNA. Germline CDR1 reads MNHNY; CDR2 reads SVGAGI (reference sequence). This CDR3 has 13 amino acids.

This clonotype is called medium-sized based on its frequency. The rearrangement uses TRBV6-1 and TRBJ1-2; checking the TCRdb D call of TRBD1 is not possible without DNA. Germline V lookup: CDR1 MNHNS, CDR2 SASEGT. This CDR3 is built from 16 residues. The CDR3 loop is CASSDAGTPSNYGYTF.

The rearrangement joins TRBV30 to TRBJ1-3; the D gene TCRdb calls, TRBD1, cannot be checked with no DNA. The CDR3 has 16 residues. CDR1 and CDR2 from the germline V gene are GTSNPN and SVGIG (reference sequence). The CDR3 is CAWRGGRLISGNTIYF.

By frequency, this clonotype is medium-sized. The chain uses TRBV10-2 and TRBJ1-2; TCRdb picks TRBD1, but there is no DNA to check that call. The CDR3 has 15 amino acids. CDR1 and CDR2 from the germline V gene are WSHSY and SAAADI. CDR3 amino acids: CASSAGRADSGGYTF.

The chain links TRBV2 to TRBJ2-5; TCRdb designates TRBD2, a call that cannot be tested without DNA. The CDR3 has 15 amino acids. Germline V gene lookup returns CDR1 SNHLY and CDR2 FYNNEI. The CDR3 is CASSEAPSSQETQYF.

The chain uses TRBV11-2 and TRBJ2-1; TCRdb's D call, TRBD2, is unchecked because there is no DNA. The CDR3 contains 14 residues. Germline CDR1 and CDR2: SGHAT and FQNNGV. This CDR3 reads CASSSSPITDEQFF.

The chain uses TRBV9 and TRBJ2-1; the D gene TCRdb calls, TRBD1, cannot be checked with no DNA. The CDR3 is 15 residues long. The V gene's germline CDR1 is SGDLS and CDR2 YYNGEE. The CDR3 loop reads CASSEGRNSYNEQFF.

J is TRBJ2-2 and V is TRBV5-1. Germline assignment: CDR1 SGHRS and CDR2 YFSETQ. The length of the CDR3 is 11 residues. The chain's CDR3 is CASRGTGELFF.

According to its frequency, this clonotype is medium-sized. The rearrangement uses TRBV20-1 and TRBJ2-3; the TCRdb call, TRBD2, lacks DNA for checking. Germline V gene sequence: CDR1 DFQATT, CDR2 SNEGSKA (reference sequence). There are 15 residues in the CDR3. The CDR3 reads CSATRTSGLGDTQYF.

The V and J genes are TRBV27 and TRBJ2-3; checking the TCRdb D call of TRBD2 is not possible without DNA. Germline lookup yields CDR1 MNHEY and CDR2 SMNVEV (reference sequence). The CDR3 runs 16 residues. This chain's CDR3 is CASTAGTSGSTDTQYF.

V and J are TRBV27 and TRBJ2-1; no DNA is available, so the TRBD1 call from TCRdb remains unchecked. This CDR3 is built from 13 residues. Germline CDR1 is MNHEY and CDR2 is SMNVEV (reference sequence). The CDR3 loop reads CASRAQGKDEQFF.

CDR3 loop: CASSAGVPSTDTQYF. The chain uses TRBV6-1 and TRBJ2-3; lacking DNA, the TRBD1 call made by TCRdb goes unchecked. The CDR3 has 15 amino acids. Germline values: CDR1 MNHNS, CDR2 SASEGT.

The chain is built from TRBV20-1 and TRBJ1-5; as DNA is missing, the TRBD1 call by TCRdb cannot be tested. The CDR3 contains 12 residues. CDR1 and CDR2 (germline): DFQATT, SNEGSKA (reference sequence). This chain's CDR3 is CSADSGDQPQHF.

This rearrangement joins TRBV15 to TRBJ2-5; TCRdb reports TRBD2, a call that lacks DNA to check it against. CDR3 length equals 20 residues. Germline V gene lookup returns CDR1 LNHNV and CDR2 YYDKDF (reference sequence). CDR3 amino acids: CATSRDRQWGLAGKQETQYF.

This sequence joins TRBV12-3 or TRBV12-4 and TRBJ2-3; without DNA, the TCRdb call of TRBD1 cannot be checked. The CDR3 length is 15 residues. CDR3 sequence reads: CASSLLDSPLNTQYF.

Measured by frequency, this clonotype is medium-sized (0.01 to 0.1%). This chain connects TRBV12-3 or TRBV12-4 to TRBJ2-3; TCRdb indicates TRBD1, and absent DNA this call remains unverified. The CDR3 loop spans 18 amino acids. The CDR3: CASSSWTGDWGDTDTQYF.

Measured by frequency, this clonotype is medium-sized (0.01 to 0.1%). V gene TRBV20-1 combines with J gene TRBJ2-1; TCRdb selects TRBD2, and the lack of DNA leaves this call unchecked. Germline CDR1 reads DFQATT; CDR2 reads SNEGSKA (reference sequence). This CDR3 is built from 14 residues. The CDR3 loop is CSASLEAVYNEQFF.

This chain joins TRBV25-1 and TRBJ2-7. The CDR3 sequence is 14 residues long. Germline V gives CDR1 MGHDK, CDR2 SYGVNS. The CDR3: CASKPSGNIYEQYF.

This chain links TRBV27 with TRBJ2-1; TCRdb calls TRBD1, which cannot be checked without DNA. This CDR3 has 19 residues. Germline CDR1 is MNHEY and CDR2 is SMNVEV (reference sequence). CDR3 sequence: CASSLVGARRGSPDNEQFF.

The genes are TRBV18 and TRBJ2-5. Germline-derived CDR1 and CDR2 are KGHSH and LQKENI. CDR3 length equals 12 residues. CDR3 amino acids: CASSAVQETQYF.

The chain uses TRBV30 and TRBJ2-1. The CDR3 contains 13 residues. Germline V gene data show CDR1 as GTSNPN and CDR2 as SVGIG (reference sequence). The CDR3 sequence is CAWGGSSYNEQFF. The full variable domain, in which reference TRBV30 and TRBJ2-1 provide the parts outside the CDR3, is SQTIHQWPATLVQPVGSPLSLECTVEGTSNPNLYWYRQAAGRGLQLLFYSVGIGQISSEVPQNLSASRPQDRQFILSSKKLLLSDSGFYLCAWGGSSYNEQFFGPGTRLTVL.

The rearrangement links TRBV6-1 to TRBJ2-7; TCRdb outputs TRBD1, but without DNA this stays unchecked. The CDR3 runs to 15 residues. Germline-derived CDR1 and CDR2 are MNHNS and SASEGT. The CDR3 here is CASSWTLESSYEQYF.

The CDR3 protein is CSARNTLNTSGRDHNEQFF. The V and J genes are TRBV20-1 and TRBJ2-1; TCRdb gives TRBD2 as the D gene, but with no DNA this cannot be confirmed. Germline V gives CDR1 DFQATT, CDR2 SNEGSKA (reference sequence). This CDR3 region has 19 residues.

The chain uses TRBV2 and TRBJ2-1; TCRdb's D gene call, TRBD2, goes unchecked for lack of DNA. Germline V gene lookup returns CDR1 SNHLY and CDR2 FYNNEI. The CDR3 extends over 14 amino acids. CDR3 loop: CASSAGGEYNEQFF.

The chain carries TRBV7-9 and TRBJ2-1. CDR1 and CDR2 (germline): SEHNR, FQNEAQ (reference sequence). The CDR3 loop spans 13 amino acids. CDR3 sequence: CASSYIRYNEQFF.

This chain connects TRBV5-5 to TRBJ2-7; TCRdb's D gene call, TRBD1, goes unchecked for lack of DNA. Germline CDR1 SGHKS, CDR2 YYEKEE (reference sequence). The CDR3 consists of 15 residues. CDR3 residues: CASSLTPQEGYEQYF.

This chain links TRBV24-1 with TRBJ2-2; with no DNA, the TCRdb D assignment of TRBD2 cannot be verified. The CDR3 contains 17 residues. Per germline, CDR1 KGHDR and CDR2 SFDVKD. CDR3: CATSDFLAGEGTGELFF.

Measured by frequency, this clonotype is medium-sized. The chain recombines TRBV20-1 with TRBJ2-1; TCRdb designates TRBD1, a call that cannot be tested without DNA. The CDR3 covers 14 residues. Germline CDR1 is DFQATT and CDR2 is SNEGSKA (reference sequence). The CDR3: CSARVGAASGEQFF.

This clonotype is medium-sized by frequency. The chain uses TRBV29-1 and TRBJ1-2. The germline V gene encodes CDR1 SQVTM and CDR2 ANQGSEA. The CDR3 runs to 17 residues. CDR3 residues: CSVDGATASGGNYGYTF.